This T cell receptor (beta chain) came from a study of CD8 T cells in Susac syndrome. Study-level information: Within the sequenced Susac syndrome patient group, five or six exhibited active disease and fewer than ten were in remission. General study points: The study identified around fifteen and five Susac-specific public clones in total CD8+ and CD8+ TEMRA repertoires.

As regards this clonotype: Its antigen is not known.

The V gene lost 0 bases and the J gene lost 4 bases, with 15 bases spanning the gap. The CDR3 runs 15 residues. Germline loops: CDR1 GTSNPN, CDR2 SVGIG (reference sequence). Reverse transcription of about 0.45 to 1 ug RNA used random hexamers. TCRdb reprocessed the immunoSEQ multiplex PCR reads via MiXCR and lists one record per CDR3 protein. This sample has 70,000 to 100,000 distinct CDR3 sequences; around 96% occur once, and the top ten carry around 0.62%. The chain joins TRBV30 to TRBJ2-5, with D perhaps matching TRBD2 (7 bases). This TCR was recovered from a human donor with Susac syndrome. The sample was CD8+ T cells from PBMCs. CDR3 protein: CAWSVGAGEGETQYF. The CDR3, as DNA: TGTGCCTGGAGTGTAGGGGCAGGGGAGGGAGAGACCCAGTACTTC.